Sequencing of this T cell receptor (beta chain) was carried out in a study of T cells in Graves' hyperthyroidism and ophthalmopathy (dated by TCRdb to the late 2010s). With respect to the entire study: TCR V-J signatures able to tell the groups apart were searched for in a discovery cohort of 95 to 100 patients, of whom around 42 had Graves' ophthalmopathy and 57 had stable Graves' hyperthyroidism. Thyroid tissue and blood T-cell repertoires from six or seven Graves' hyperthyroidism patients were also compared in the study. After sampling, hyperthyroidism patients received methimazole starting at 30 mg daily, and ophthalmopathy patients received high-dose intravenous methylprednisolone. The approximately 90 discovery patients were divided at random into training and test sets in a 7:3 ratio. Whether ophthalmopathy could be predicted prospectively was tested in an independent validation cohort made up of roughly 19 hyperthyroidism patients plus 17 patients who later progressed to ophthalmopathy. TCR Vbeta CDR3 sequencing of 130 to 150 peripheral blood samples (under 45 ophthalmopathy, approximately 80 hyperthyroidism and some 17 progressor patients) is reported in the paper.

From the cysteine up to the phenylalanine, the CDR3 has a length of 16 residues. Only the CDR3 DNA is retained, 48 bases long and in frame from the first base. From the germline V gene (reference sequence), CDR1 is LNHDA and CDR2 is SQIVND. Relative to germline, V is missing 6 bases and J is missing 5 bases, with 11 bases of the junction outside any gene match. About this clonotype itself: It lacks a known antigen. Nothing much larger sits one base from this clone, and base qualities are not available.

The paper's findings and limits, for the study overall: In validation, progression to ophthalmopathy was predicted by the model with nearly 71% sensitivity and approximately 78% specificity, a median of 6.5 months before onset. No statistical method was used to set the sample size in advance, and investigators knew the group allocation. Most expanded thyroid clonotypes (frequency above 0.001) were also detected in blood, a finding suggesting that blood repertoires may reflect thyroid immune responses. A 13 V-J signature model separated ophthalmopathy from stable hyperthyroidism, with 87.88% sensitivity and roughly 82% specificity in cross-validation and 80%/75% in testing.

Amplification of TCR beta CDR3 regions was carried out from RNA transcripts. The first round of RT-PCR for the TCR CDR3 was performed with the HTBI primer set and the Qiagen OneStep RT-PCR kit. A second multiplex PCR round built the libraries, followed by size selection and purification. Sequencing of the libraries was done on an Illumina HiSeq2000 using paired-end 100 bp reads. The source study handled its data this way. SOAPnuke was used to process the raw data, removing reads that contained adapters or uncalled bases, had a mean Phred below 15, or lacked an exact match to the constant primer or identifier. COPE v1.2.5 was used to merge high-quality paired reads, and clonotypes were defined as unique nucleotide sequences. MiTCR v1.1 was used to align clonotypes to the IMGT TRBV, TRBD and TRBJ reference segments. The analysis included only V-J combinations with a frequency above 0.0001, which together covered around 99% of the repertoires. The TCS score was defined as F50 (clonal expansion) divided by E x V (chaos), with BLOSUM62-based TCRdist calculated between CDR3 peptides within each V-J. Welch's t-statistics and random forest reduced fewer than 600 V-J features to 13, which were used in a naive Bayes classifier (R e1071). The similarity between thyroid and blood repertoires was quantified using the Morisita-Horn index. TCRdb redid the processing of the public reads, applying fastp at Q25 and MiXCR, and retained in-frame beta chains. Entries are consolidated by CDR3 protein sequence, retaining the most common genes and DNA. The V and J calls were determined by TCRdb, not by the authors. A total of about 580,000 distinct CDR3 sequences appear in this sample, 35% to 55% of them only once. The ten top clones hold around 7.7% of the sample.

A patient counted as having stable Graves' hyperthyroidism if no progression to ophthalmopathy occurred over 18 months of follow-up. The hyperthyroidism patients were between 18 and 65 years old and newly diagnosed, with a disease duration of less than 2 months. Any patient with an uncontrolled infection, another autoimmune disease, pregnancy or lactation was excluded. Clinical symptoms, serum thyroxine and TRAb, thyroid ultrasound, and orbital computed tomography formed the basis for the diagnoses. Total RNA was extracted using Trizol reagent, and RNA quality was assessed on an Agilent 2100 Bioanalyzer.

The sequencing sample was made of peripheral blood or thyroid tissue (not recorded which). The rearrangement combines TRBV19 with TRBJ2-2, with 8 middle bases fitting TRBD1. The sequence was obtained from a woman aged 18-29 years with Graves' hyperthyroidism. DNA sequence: TGTGCCAGTAGACCCGGGGCAGGGGGCAAGACCGGGGAGCTGTTTTTT. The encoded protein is CASRPGAGGKTGELFF. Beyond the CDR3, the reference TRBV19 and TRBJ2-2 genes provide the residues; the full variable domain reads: DGGITQSPKYLFRKEGQNVTLSCEQNLNHDAMYWYRQDPGQGLRLIYYSQIVNDFQKGDIAEGYSVSREKKESFPLTVTSAQKNPTAFYLCASRPGAGGKTGELFFGEGSRLTVL.